One sample yielded the 15 T cell receptor beta chains listed below, sequenced in a study of blood T cell repertoires in COVID-19. Profiling relied on immunoSEQ multiplex PCR, and the TCRdb table lists in-frame clones only, not all of them. The sample includes around 140,000 clones, 88% of them seen just once. Sequencing was carried out using peripheral blood. The receptor set was obtained from a woman aged 50 to 65 with acute or convalescent COVID-19.

The rearrangement joins TRBV27 to TRBJ2-7, with 12 bases matching TRBD2. J gave up 6 bases and V 4 bases, and 10 bases lay outside the gene matches. Germline V CDR1 and CDR2: MNHEY, SMNVEV (reference sequence). There are 16 residues in the CDR3. The CDR3 DNA reads as TGTGCCAGCAGTTATTTCCTAGCGGGGGGGCCGAGCGAGCAGTACTTC. This encodes CASSYFLAGGPSEQYF.

V gene TRBV27 combines with J gene TRBJ1-1, with D perhaps TRBD1 (6 bases). V was cut by 3 bases and J by 1 base, with 12 bases left in between. Germline values: CDR1 MNHEY, CDR2 SMNVEV (reference sequence). The CDR3 is made up of 15 amino acids. DNA of the CDR3: TGTGCCAGCAGTTTCAGACAGGACTCGAACACTGAAGCTTTCTTT. Encoded protein: CASSFRQDSNTEAFF.

This chain links TRBV6-2 or TRBV6-3 with TRBJ2-1, with 15 bases lining up with TRBD2. The germline V gene has CDR1 MNHEY and CDR2 SVGEGT. V lost 2 bases to trimming and J lost 10 bases; unmatched junction nucleotides: 0. CDR3 length equals 14 residues. The CDR3 sequence is CASSYGTSGGEQFF. The CDR3 DNA reads as TGTGCCAGCAGTTACGGGACTAGCGGGGGGGAGCAGTTCTTC.

V and J are TRBV10-1 and TRBJ1-1; D uncertain. The germline V gene encodes CDR1 WNHNN and CDR2 SYGVQD (reference sequence). The CDR3 extends over 12 amino acids. V gave up 3 bases and J gave up 3 bases, with 5 bases separating them. CDR3 in DNA: TGCGCCAGCAGTGACCGGGACACTGAAGCTTTCTTT. Its translation: CASSDRDTEAFF.

The rearrangement joins TRBV6-5 to TRBJ1-2; the match to TRBD1 covers 9 bases. The CDR3 sequence is 15 residues long. Germline V gives CDR1 MNHEY, CDR2 SVGAGI. The trim removed 7 bases at V and 1 base at J, leaving 7 bases unmatched. The CDR3 loop reads CASITQGALNYGYTF. CDR3 nucleotides: TGTGCCAGCATTACACAGGGGGCGCTTAACTATGGCTACACCTTC.

CDR3 sequence reads: CATSKGQVNQPQHF. The CDR3, as DNA: TGTGCCACCAGCAAGGGGCAGGTCAATCAGCCCCAGCATTTT. The chain carries TRBV15 and TRBJ1-5, with D perhaps TRBD1 (5 bases). This CDR3 has 14 residues. Germline CDR1 LNHNV, CDR2 YYDKDF (reference sequence). V gave up 4 bases and J gave up 3 bases, with 10 bases separating them.

This clone was observed a few times. This chain uses TRBV5-1 with TRBJ1-5; TRBD1 is a possible D gene (6 bases). CDR3 length: 14 residues. Germline V gene sequence: CDR1 SGHRS, CDR2 YFSETQ. The V end was cut by 0 bases, the J end by 3 bases, with 7 bases between. CDR3 in amino acids: CASSLGDINQPQHF. In nucleotides, the CDR3 is TGCGCCAGCAGCTTGGGGGACATCAATCAGCCCCAGCATTTT.

V is TRBV9 and J is TRBJ2-5, with TRBD1 matching over 7 bases. J was trimmed by 3 bases and V by 3 bases; bases with no gene match: 5. This CDR3 comprises 14 residues. CDR1 is SGDLS and CDR2 is YYNGEE in the germline V gene. The CDR3 sequence: CASSDLTGEETQYF. CDR3 DNA sequence: TGTGCCAGCAGCGACCTTACAGGGGAAGAGACCCAGTACTTC. Complete variable domain (other parts from reference TRBV9 and TRBJ2-5): DSGVTQTPKHLITATGQRVTLRCSPRSGDLSVYWYQQSLDQGLQFLIQYYNGEERAKGNILERFSAQQFPDLHSELNLSSLELGDSALYFCASSDLTGEETQYFGPGTRLLVL.

The gene calls are TRBV2 and TRBJ2-7; no definite D call. This CDR3 is built from 14 residues. With 1 base removed from V and 4 bases from J, the gap between germline ends came to 11 bases. From germline, CDR1 is SNHLY and CDR2 FYNNEI. CDR3 region: CASSEGWRRYEQYF. In nucleotides, the CDR3 is TGTGCCAGCAGTGAAGGATGGAGACGATACGAGCAGTACTTC.

The rearrangement links TRBV7-3 to TRBJ2-2; D is ambiguous. There are 12 residues in the CDR3. The germline V gene has CDR1 SGHTA and CDR2 FQGTGA. The V gene lost 5 bases and the J gene lost 5 bases, with 6 bases spanning the gap. CDR3: CASSPQTGELFF. CDR3 DNA: TGTGCCAGCAGCCCTCAGACCGGGGAGCTGTTTTTT.

The J gene is TRBJ1-1, the V gene TRBV4-2; D unclear. CDR1 and CDR2 (germline): LGHNA, YNFKEQ. This CDR3 has 14 amino acids. The ends were cut back, 4 bases at V and 1 base at J, with 10 bases in the middle. CDR3 nucleotide sequence: TGTGCCAGCAGCCCTTCTATCAAGAACACTGAAGCTTTCTTT. Translating it yields CASSPSIKNTEAFF.

The chain joins TRBV29-1 to TRBJ1-2; the match to TRBD1 covers 11 bases. V lost 0 bases and J lost 12; bases outside the gene matches: 0. Germline-derived CDR1 and CDR2 are SQVTM and ANQGSEA. The CDR3 extends over 11 amino acids. CDR3 residues: CSVEEGQGDTF. The CDR3 DNA is TGCAGCGTTGAAGAGGGACAGGGGGACACCTTC.

The gene calls are TRBV7-9 and TRBJ2-1; 16 bases map to TRBD2. Per germline, CDR1 SEHNR and CDR2 FQNEAQ (reference sequence). Trimming cost V 5 bases and J 4 bases; bases outside gene matches: 11. The CDR3 length is 19 residues. The CDR3 sequence is CASSLGRGLAGGLYNEQFF. For the CDR3, the DNA is TGTGCCAGCAGCCTTGGGCGGGGACTAGCGGGAGGGCTTTACAATGAGCAGTTCTTC.

The chain is built from TRBV10-3 and TRBJ1-2; D may be TRBD1 (5 bases). Trimming left V 7 bases short and J 8 bases short, with 26 bases between. This CDR3 comprises 16 residues. CDR1 and CDR2 (germline): ENHRY, SYGVKD. CDR3 sequence: CAITPQVGDRTSGYTF. The CDR3 bases are TGTGCCATCACTCCACAGGTTGGGGATAGGACCTCCGGCTACACCTTC.

This chain connects TRBV18 to TRBJ1-5; D not resolved. The V and J ends lost 3 bases and 3 bases respectively, with 15 bases between them. This CDR3 has 16 amino acids. Germline lookup yields CDR1 KGHSH and CDR2 LQKENI. This CDR3 reads CASSPSIGEDNQPQHF. The DNA for the CDR3 is TGTGCCAGCTCACCGTCCATCGGGGAGGACAATCAGCCCCAGCATTTT.